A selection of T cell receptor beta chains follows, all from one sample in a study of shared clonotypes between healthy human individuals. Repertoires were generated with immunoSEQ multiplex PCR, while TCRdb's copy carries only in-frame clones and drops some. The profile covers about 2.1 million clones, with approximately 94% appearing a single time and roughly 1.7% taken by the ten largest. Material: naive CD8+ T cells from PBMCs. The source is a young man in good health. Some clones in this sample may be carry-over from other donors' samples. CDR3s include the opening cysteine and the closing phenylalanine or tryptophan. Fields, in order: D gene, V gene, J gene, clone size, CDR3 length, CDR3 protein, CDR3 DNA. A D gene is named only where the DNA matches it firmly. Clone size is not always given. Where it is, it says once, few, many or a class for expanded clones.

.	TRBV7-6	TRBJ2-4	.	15	CASSLYPGAKNIQYF	TGTGCCAGCAGCTTATATCCGGGAGCCAAAAACATTCAGTACTTC
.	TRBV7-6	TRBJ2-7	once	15	CASSLGRGLTYEQYF	TGTGCCAGCAGCTTAGGGCGGGGACTTACCTACGAGCAGTACTTC
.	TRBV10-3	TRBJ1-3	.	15	CAIRFSGVPGNTIYF	TGTGCCATCAGATTTTCAGGGGTACCTGGAAACACCATATATTTT
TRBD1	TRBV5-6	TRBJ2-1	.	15	CASSSRDRAKDEQFF	TGTGCCAGCAGCTCACGGGACAGGGCGAAGGATGAGCAGTTCTTC
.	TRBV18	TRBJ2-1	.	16	CASSQIAETSYNEQFF	TGTGCCAGCTCACAGATAGCTGAGACCTCCTACAATGAGCAGTTCTTC
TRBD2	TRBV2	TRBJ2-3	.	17	CASRNNPGLAALDTQYF	TGTGCCAGCAGAAACAATCCGGGACTAGCGGCCCTGGATACGCAGTATTTT
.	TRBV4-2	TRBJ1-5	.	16	CASSQAGGGSNQPQHF	TGTGCCAGCAGCCAGGCCGGGGGCGGCAGCAATCAGCCCCAGCATTTT
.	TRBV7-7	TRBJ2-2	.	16	CASSQAGSPNTGELFF	TGTGCCAGCAGCCAGGCAGGGTCACCGAACACCGGGGAGCTGTTTTTT
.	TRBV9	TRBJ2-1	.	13	CASGMGVYNEQFF	TGTGCCAGCGGGATGGGGGTCTACAATGAGCAGTTCTTC
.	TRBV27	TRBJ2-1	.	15	CASSDISLNGDEQFF	TGTGCCAGCAGCGATATATCCCTCAACGGAGATGAGCAGTTCTTC
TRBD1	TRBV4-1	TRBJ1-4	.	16	CASSSEFDRGGEKLFF	TGCGCCAGCAGCTCCGAATTCGACAGGGGAGGGGAAAAACTGTTTTTT
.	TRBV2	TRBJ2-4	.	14	CASTESGQKNIQYF	TGTGCCAGCACTGAGTCCGGGCAAAAAAACATTCAGTACTTC
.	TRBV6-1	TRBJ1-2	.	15	CASSGGVRVNYGYTF	TGTGCCAGCAGTGGGGGGGTCAGGGTGAACTATGGCTACACCTTC
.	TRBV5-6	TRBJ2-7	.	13	CASSSGAIYEQYF	TGTGCCAGCAGCTCAGGGGCCATCTACGAGCAGTACTTC
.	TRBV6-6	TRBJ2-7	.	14	CASSYSEGGYEQYF	TGTGCCAGCAGTTACTCGGAGGGTGGGTACGAGCAGTACTTC
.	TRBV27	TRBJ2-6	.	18	CASSNYGSVTSGANVLTF	TGTGCCAGCAGTAACTACGGTAGCGTGACCTCTGGGGCCAACGTCCTGACTTTC
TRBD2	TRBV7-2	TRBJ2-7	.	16	CASSRGWREEPYEQYF	TGTGCCAGCAGCAGGGGGTGGCGGGAGGAGCCCTACGAGCAGTACTTC
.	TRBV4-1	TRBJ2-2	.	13	CASSPIGGGELFF	TGCGCCAGCAGCCCGATAGGCGGCGGGGAGCTGTTTTTT
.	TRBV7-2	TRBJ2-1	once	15	CASSLFWTDYNEQFF	TGTGCCAGCAGCTTATTCTGGACAGATTACAATGAGCAGTTCTTC
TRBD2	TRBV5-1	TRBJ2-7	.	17	CASSQTETSGKGYEQYF	TGCGCCAGCAGCCAAACTGAAACTAGCGGGAAGGGTTACGAGCAGTACTTC
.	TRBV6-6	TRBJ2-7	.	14	CASSYRGEDYEQYF	TGTGCCAGCAGTTACAGAGGGGAGGATTACGAGCAGTACTTC
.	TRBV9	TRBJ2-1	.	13	CASSGGSYNEQFF	TGTGCCAGCAGCGGTGGCTCCTACAATGAGCAGTTCTTC
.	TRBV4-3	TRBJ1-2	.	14	CASSQDNSGYGYTF	TGCGCCAGCAGCCAAGATAATTCCGGCTATGGCTACACCTTC
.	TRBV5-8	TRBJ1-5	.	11	CASSSIVSQHF	TGTGCCAGCAGCTCGATAGTGTCCCAGCATTTT
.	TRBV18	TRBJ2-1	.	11	CASSPNNEQFF	TGTGCCAGCTCACCAAACAATGAGCAGTTCTTC
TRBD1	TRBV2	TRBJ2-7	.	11	CASSDGTAKYF	TGTGCCAGCAGCGACGGGACAGCTAAATACTTC
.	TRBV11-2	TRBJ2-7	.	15	CASSFEPGVLYEQYF	TGTGCCAGCAGCTTTGAACCGGGCGTGCTATACGAGCAGTACTTC
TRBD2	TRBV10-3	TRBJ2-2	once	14	CAAGEIANTGELFF	TGTGCCGCGGGGGAGATTGCTAACACCGGGGAGCTGTTTTTT
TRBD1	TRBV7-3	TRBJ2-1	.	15	CASSFPGQGRNEQFF	TGTGCCAGCAGCTTTCCGGGACAGGGACGCAATGAGCAGTTCTTC
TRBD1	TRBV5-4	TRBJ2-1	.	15	CASSLPGQGAFEQFF	TGTGCCAGCAGCCTACCGGGACAGGGGGCATTCGAGCAGTTCTTC
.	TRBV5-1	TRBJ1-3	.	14	CASSSGHQETAIYF	TGCGCCAGCAGCTCAGGACACCAGGAAACAGCCATATATTTT
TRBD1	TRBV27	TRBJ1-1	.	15	CASSLGGQGAGEAFF	TGTGCCAGCAGTTTGGGGGGACAGGGGGCAGGAGAAGCTTTCTTT
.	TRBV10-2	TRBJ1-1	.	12	CASRGEGTEAFF	TGCGCCAGCAGGGGGGAGGGCACTGAAGCTTTCTTT
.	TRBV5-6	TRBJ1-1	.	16	CASSLRGGSVNTEAFF	TGTGCCAGCAGCTTGCGCGGGGGGTCGGTGAACACTGAAGCTTTCTTT
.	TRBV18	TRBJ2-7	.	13	CASSLDRTHEQYF	TGTGCCAGCTCACTCGACAGGACCCACGAGCAGTACTTC